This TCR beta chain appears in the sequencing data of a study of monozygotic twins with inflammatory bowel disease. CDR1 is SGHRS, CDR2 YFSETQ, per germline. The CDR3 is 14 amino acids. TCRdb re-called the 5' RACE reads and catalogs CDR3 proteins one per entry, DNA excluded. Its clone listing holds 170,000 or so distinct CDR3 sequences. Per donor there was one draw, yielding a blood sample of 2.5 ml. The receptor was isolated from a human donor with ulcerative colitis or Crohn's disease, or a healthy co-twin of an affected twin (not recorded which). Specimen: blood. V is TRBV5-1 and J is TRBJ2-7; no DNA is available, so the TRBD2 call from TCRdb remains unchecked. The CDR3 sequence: CASSLPTSGYEQYF.